This T cell receptor (beta chain) is drawn from a study of blood T cells in healthy people across ages. Whole-study findings and limits: Long-lived and aged donors differed, with more naive CD4+ cells and higher diversity in the long-lived.

Turning to this clonotype: The antigen is undetermined.

The V segment lost 2 bases and the J segment 7 bases; nucleotides outside the gene matches: 16. There are 18 residues in the CDR3. Then a second PCR, running about 6 to 11 cycles, was carried out with a sample-barcoded 5' primer and a J-beta primer mix. One entry per CDR3 protein, called by TCRdb with MiXCR from the 5' RACE reads. The sample carries 750,000 to 1,000,000 distinct CDR3 sequences, around 29% recorded once. This sample also belongs to another study, concerning T cells of mothers and their children. That study adds: According to the study, all extracted RNA entered cDNA synthesis at about 1.6 ug per 15 ul. Each child gave some 3 million TCR beta CDR3 reads (each mother, over 8.5 million).

The source material was blood. The TCR was taken from a woman aged 40 to 49 in good health. The chain links TRBV12-3 or TRBV12-4 to TRBJ2-1, with 8 positions matching TRBD2. In DNA, the CDR3 is TGTGCCAGCAGTTTATGGCCCCTTAGCGGGGCTGTGGGAAATGAGCAGTTCTTC. Protein product: CASSLWPLSGAVGNEQFF.